Below, one T cell receptor (beta chain) is given with its context. Its antigen is still unknown. Sequencing was preceded by expansion of antigen-specific CD4+ T cells with viral peptide pools in the ViraFEST assay. Having been cultured for 10 days, the cells underwent CD4+ T cell isolation. None of these healthy vaccinees had been infected with SARS-CoV-2 before vaccination. Wells each received 2 million to 2.5 million PBMC, cultured with about 9.3 IU/ml IL-2 and approximately 10 ug/ml peptides. On day 3 and again on day 7, half the medium was replaced with IL-2 medium. Sequenced by immunoSEQ multiplex PCR; TCRdb stores in-frame clones only, minus some. The sample yields 20,000 to 30,000 clones, roughly four fifths seen once. The entry originates in a study of vaccination effects on CD4 cells after COVID-19. General study findings and limits: After vaccination, at late timepoints, clones induced by infection and by vaccine contracted markedly. There were few convalescent patients in the study and no early post-infection timepoints.

Germline CDR1 is KGHDR and CDR2 is SFDVKD. V shed 4 bases, J shed 3 bases, and the junction held 13 bases outside the gene matches. The CDR3 contains 17 residues. This specimen was CD4+ T cells from PBMCs cultured with SARS-CoV-2 spike peptides, taken before COVID-19 vaccination. The V call is TRBV24-1, the J call TRBJ2-7; 8 nucleotides agree with TRBD1. The origin of this receptor is a human donor who received a COVID-19 vaccine. Here the CDR3 reads CATSETDRVGVSYEQYF. In DNA form, the CDR3 reads TGTGCCACCAGTGAAACGGACAGGGTCGGGGTTAGCTACGAGCAGTACTTC.